This T cell receptor beta chain is drawn from a study of CD8+ T cells in alopecia areata. Study details: The drug, oral tofacitinib, was given to treated patients at 5 to 10 mg twice daily.

The germline V and J ends were trimmed by 5 bases and 0 bases, with 11 bases remaining between them. This CDR3 region has 15 residues. The germline CDR1 and CDR2 sequences are SEHNR and FQNEAQ (reference sequence). Both peripheral blood and punch biopsies of lesional scalp skin were obtained from patients who had alopecia areata. cDNA prepared by RNA extraction and subsequent reverse transcription served as the template for sequencing. The data were produced by immunoSEQ multiplex PCR, yet TCRdb's version contains in-frame clones alone and is incomplete. The data show 150,000 to 180,000 clones, about 51% seen once.

The specimen comprised CD8+ T cells sorted from blood, sampled at week 0. V gene TRBV7-9 combines with J gene TRBJ1-5; possible D gene TRBD1, 6 bases. The sequence derives from a human donor with alopecia areata. The CDR3 reads CASSHTGNSNQPQHF. The CDR3 DNA follows: TGTGCCAGCAGCCACACAGGGAATAGCAATCAGCCCCAGCATTTT.